This is a list of T cell receptor beta chains from one sample in a study of blood T cells in healthy people across ages. TCRdb fed the 5' RACE reads into MiXCR, producing one record per CDR3 protein. The table has 1.5 million to 2 million distinct CDR3 sequences, roughly 32% seen once. The sequenced sample was blood. The receptors derive from a woman in her twenties or thirties in good health. The CDR3 runs from the conserved cysteine through the conserved F or W.

v_call: TRBV7-9; cdr3_aa: CASGSINLGGDEQFF
v_call: TRBV19; cdr3_aa: CASSILAEGPYEQYF
v_call: TRBV20-1; cdr3_aa: CSARDTSGYTDTQYF
v_call: TRBV5-5; cdr3_aa: CASSNTIAGFSTDTQYF
v_call: TRBV15; cdr3_aa: CATSRDQVWHEQFF
v_call: TRBV2; cdr3_aa: CASTAGVYNEQFF
v_call: TRBV6-6; cdr3_aa: CASSCGLGVTEAFF
v_call: TRBV12-3/TRBV12-4; cdr3_aa: CASSGPPNEKLFF
v_call: TRBV10-3; cdr3_aa: CAIRGTASTNEKLFF
v_call: TRBV24-1; cdr3_aa: CATSEGLAVRDEQYF
v_call: TRBV6-1; cdr3_aa: CASSKTGAYEQYF
v_call: TRBV5-4; cdr3_aa: CASSLSVGQGQETQYF
v_call: TRBV5-1; cdr3_aa: CASSLASGINEQFF
v_call: TRBV7-8; cdr3_aa: CASSLSLPGRPTYTF
v_call: TRBV3-1; cdr3_aa: CASSLILSAEAFF